The text below deals with one TCR beta chain. No antigen is known for it. In total, approximately 690 healthy bone marrow donors made up the cohort. At the time of sampling, all cohort members were nominally healthy, though unrecorded immune exposures were likely present. The donor tested CMV seronegative, placing the donor among the 352 seronegative members of the cohort. Every donor gave a peripheral blood sample, and the peripheral blood mononuclear cells from that sample were used for TCR beta sequencing. The Qiagen DNeasy Blood Extraction Kit was used to extract genomic DNA from the blood cell samples. Library preparation employed the immunoSEQ multiplex PCR assay. The multiplex PCR relied on a mix of 60 forward primers for TCR Vbeta segments and 13 reverse primers for TCR Jbeta segments. The CDR3 region of rearranged TCR beta genes was amplified from genomic DNA with a multiplex PCR assay. The amplified TCR beta libraries were sequenced on the Illumina HiSeq System as 87-base-pair reads. The original pipeline was this. A later analysis tallied 70 million to 100 million unique TCR beta chains across the 700 or so repertoires, and approximately 11 million of those chains were shared by two or more donors. Raw reads were error-corrected and collapsed into unique sequences by a nearest-neighbor algorithm in which closely related sequences were merged to remove PCR and sequencing errors. Alignment of CDR3 sequences to IMGT reference sequences was used to assign V, D and J gene segments. For a sequence to be retained, at least a six-nucleotide match to both a V gene segment and a J gene segment was required. A rearrangement was called productive if the CDR3 had no stop codons and remained in frame with V and J, and every other rearrangement was called non-productive. CDR3 was defined according to IMGT convention as the region running from the second conserved V-encoded cysteine to the conserved J-encoded phenylalanine. The earlier analysis of fewer than 700 of the donors excluded sequences that lacked an unambiguous match to a single V gene segment. In an earlier analysis of approximately 590 of the donors, V segments were called functional above 56.7% productive rearrangements and were called segregating when the between-donor standard deviation exceeded 5%. A statistical classification framework was developed to diagnose cytomegalovirus status using the catalog of TCR beta chain sequences. A later analysis assigned V and J genes by comparing TCR nucleotide sequences with IMGT/GENE-DB human TR gene sequences. Using the TCRdist pipeline, a later analysis assigned CDR3 sequences along with most-parsimonious VDJ recombination scenarios. In a later analysis, each TCR beta chain was defined by its CDR3 amino acid sequence together with its V-gene family, and reads lacking a unique V-gene family were excluded. To address suspected cross-contamination and a sequencing artifact, a later analysis removed 450 to 700 highly shared, low-generation-probability nucleotide sequences. In a later analysis, a clonal expansion index was calculated for each public chain from normalized within-repertoire ranks of inferred template counts. Generation probabilities in a later analysis came from a VDJ recombination model fitted to out-of-frame rearrangements, and those results were checked against IGoR. A later analysis scored TCR-TCR, TCR-HLA and TCR-CMV co-occurrence with hypergeometric tests, applying a repertoire-size bias correction to TCR pairs. To estimate false discovery rates, a later analysis permuted the HLA or CMV assignments 20 times. In a later analysis, co-occurring TCRs were grouped using DBSCAN, with TCRdist sequence similarity added in when clustering inside HLA-allele-positive subsets. Repertoires with fewer than 30,000 or more than 120,000 public chains were left out of co-occurrence clustering, as were roughly five repertoires with anomalous nucleotide sharing. This is the immuneACCESS table as TCRdb keeps it, with only in-frame sequences that have V and J called. A part of the clones is gone; compared with another copy, unresolved V genes explain less than half, and the rest is unexplained. That table is the source of V, J and clone size, and D and trimming were worked out from the DNA. The table for this sample records fewer than 200,000 clones. Jointly, the top ten make up over 1% of the sample.

This sample was included in a study of cytomegalovirus exposure and HLA in healthy donors (dated 2017 in TCRdb). For context, the study as a whole: An earlier analysis of approximately 600 of the donors reported 250 to 350 Gb of sequence data and 100 million to 140 million unique TCR beta sequences from around 200 million T cells. The study aimed to test whether signatures of past pathogen exposure could be identified by cataloging public T cell receptors. High-throughput TCR immunosequencing, statistical association of individual TCRs with disease status, and machine learning were combined to predict cytomegalovirus infection status. HLA typing covered class I and class II loci at four-digit resolution. An early release covering 550 to 650 HLA-typed donors comprised 300 to 350 gigabases of sequencing data and roughly 85 million unique TCR sequences. The number of typed donors differed by locus: about 629-630 for A, B, C, DRB1 and DQB1; approximately 540 for DQA1; 606 for DPA1; and about 470 for DPB1. On average, over 200,000 unique TCR beta nucleotide sequences were sequenced per donor among some 420 genotyped donors of the cohort, with roughly a sixth of those sequences being non-productive. Using immunosequencing, the study profiled T cell repertoires from 500 to 800 subjects and related those repertoires to cytomegalovirus serostatus. Besides the first cohort of around 700 subjects, a separate validation cohort made up of roughly 120 different subjects was used. Five DR-DQ haplotypes were handled as single units for association and clustering, since linkage in the cohort was strong. In a later genetic analysis, genome-wide SNP genotypes for about three fifths of the roughly 670 donors were used, and that subset was treated as a discovery cohort. Among the roughly 390 genotyped donors, around 81% belonged to the genetic ancestry cluster associated with self-reported Caucasian donors. A later analysis re-examined previously published TCR beta repertoires from 600 to 700 donors and added high-resolution HLA genotyping to investigate patterns of TCR occurrence. An earlier analysis of about 620 of the donors applied high-throughput TCR beta sequencing to assess whether each TCR beta V gene segment acted as functional or pseudogenic. Alongside the repertoire data, information on donor age, sex, ethnicity and CMV serostatus was compiled. All discovery cohort repertoires had been generated on a single sequencing platform. In the later analysis, no new phenotypic data were used to find candidate immune exposures; instead, reliance was placed on TCR beta sequences and their occurrence across donors. Study-wide conclusions, independent of this receptor: In this cohort, only TCR beta chains were sequenced, and detectable features were limited by the absence of alpha or paired-chain data. According to the authors, the approach could potentially be generalized to other disease states and immunological phenotypes. A later analysis associated 16,951 TCR beta sequences with specific HLA alleles at a false discovery rate of 0.05. In both the original and validation cohorts, the classifier was reported to diagnose cytomegalovirus status with high specificity and sensitivity. Because the 87-base-pair reads could not distinguish some IMGT-functional V segments, including TRBV6-2 and TRBV6-3, those segments were excluded. The only immune exposure information available for the cohort was CMV serostatus. Several of the top co-occurrence clusters appeared to be linked to parvovirus B19, influenza, CMV and Epstein-Barr virus, according to a later analysis. Because counts were too low, seventeen rarely observed V segments, including chromosome 9 orphons, were left out of the earlier analysis of some 600 of the donors. An earlier analysis of 450 to 750 of the donors showed that most TCR beta V segments appeared in productive rearrangements either about 90% or about 30% of the time, which broadly matched IMGT annotations. A further reported finding was that TCR beta sequences accurately predicted the HLA-A and HLA-B alleles for most subjects in the first cohort. Compared with equally common non-associated chains, HLA-associated TCR beta chains in a later analysis were more clonally expanded and had lower generation probabilities. The study listed approximately 160 TCR beta chains as associated with cytomegalovirus. Linkage disequilibrium might explain the correlated functional status among segregating V segments, but an unknown experimental factor could not be excluded. In a later genetic analysis, a missense DCLRE1C variant was associated with V-gene and J-gene trimming of TCR beta chains, and the association was replicated in an independent cohort. In vitro tests confirmed that a few of the cytomegalovirus-associated TCR beta chains recognize cytomegalovirus antigens. Most CMV-associated TCR beta chains appeared to be HLA-restricted in a later analysis, and the HLA associations seemed to be driven largely by CMV exposure. Sequencing depth was assumed to be roughly uniform across donors in the presence/absence analyses, though that assumption may not hold. Compared with the 666-donor mean, donors in an Asian-associated ancestry cluster had fewer N-insertions in productive TCRs, according to a later genetic analysis. When HLA alleles, especially DR and DQ, strongly co-occurred, attributing TCR associations to individual alleles was difficult. Because some donors lacked HLA typing at each locus, the association tests relied only on the typed subset. In a later analysis, the rate of TCR association differed among HLA loci, with DRB1 alleles having the most associated TCRs and HLA-C alleles having the fewest. A cluster of highly shared sequence variants was judged likely to represent a technical artifact of the sequencing pipeline. Across donors, most TCR sequences were observed very rarely, whereas some public TCRs were present in many individuals.

Reading the germline V gene gives CDR1 SGHTA and CDR2 FQGNSA. For this chain, trimming is 4 bases at the V end and 0 bases at the J end, and the number of junction bases without a gene match is 8. Its CDR3 holds 16 amino acids, cysteine through phenylalanine. Left in the record is the CDR3 DNA by itself, 48 bases read in frame from the first base. Sequencing used PBMCs. The TCR originated in a woman aged 55-70 years in good health and CMV-seronegative. This sequence uses TRBV7-2 and TRBJ2-7; 8 bases in between match TRBD2. CDR3 protein: CASSSLSGKSSYEQYF. The DNA sequence follows: TGTGCCAGCAGCTCCCTTAGCGGGAAGAGCTCCTACGAGCAGTACTTC.